This TCR beta chain was observed in a study of persistence of HIV-infected CD4 T cells. The wider study: Median time on suppressive ART was approximately eight years. Two participants gave one leukapheresis sample; others gave up to roughly 180 mL blood repeatedly.

Cells were stimulated with CMV-infected fibroblast lysates at approximately 10 ug/mL. CD40L/CD69 double-negative CD45RO-high memory CD4+ T cells were collected. CD8+ T cells were removed from PBMCs prior to stimulation. Study outcomes and limitations: Compared with CD3/CD28-stimulated cells, CMV- and Gag-responding cells showed lower TCRbeta richness.

Concerning this clone: Its antigen is currently unknown.

Trimming stripped 4 bases from V and 4 bases from J, with 14 bases between. Looked up from germline, CDR1 is SGHNT and CDR2 is YYREEE (reference sequence). CDR3 length: 14 residues. The libraries were made with immunoSEQ version 4 in survey mode. The method was immunoSEQ multiplex PCR; TCRdb's version includes in-frame clones alone and lacks a portion of them. The table records around 48,000 clones, 75% to 85% of them present only once. This receptor was identified in an adult man with HIV who was CMV-seropositive. V and J are TRBV5-4 and TRBJ1-1, with unresolved D. The sample consisted of CD4+ T cells sorted from PBMCs after approximately 20-hour stimulation, taken from a patient who received antiretroviral therapy. As DNA, the CDR3 is TGTGCCAGCAGCGAAAGGGAGTCGGGCACTGAAGCTTTCTTT. Its translation is CASSERESGTEAFF.